The sequence of this T cell receptor (beta chain) was determined in a study of shared clonotypes between healthy human individuals. Study as a whole: Donor composition was two women and three men, aged 18 to 49. Donors had three CD4 naive, three CD4 memory, two CD8 naive and one CD8 memory plate apiece. Regarding the study as a whole: It was the few donors that limited the genetic and exposure-history diversity represented.

TCRdb's copy holds only in-frame clones and misses some; the assay was immunoSEQ multiplex PCR. The sample has under 2,500,000 clones, under 97% seen once. Donors were Caucasian adults residing in Nashville, Tennessee, USA. With 2 bases removed from V and 11 bases from J, the gap between germline ends came to 13 bases. The CDR3 sequence is 12 residues long. From germline, CDR1 is GTSNPN and CDR2 SVGIG (reference sequence). As for this clone: Its antigen is undetermined.

Sequencing input: naive CD4+ T cells sorted from blood. The subset was: CD45RA+ positively selected. J is TRBJ1-5 and V is TRBV30, with a tentative D call TRBD1 (5 bases). The clonotype originates from a young man in good health. CDR3 sequence reads: CAWSPGGGAQHF. The CDR3 DNA is TGTGCCTGGAGTCCCGGGGGGGGAGCCCAGCATTTT.